This T cell receptor (beta chain) stems from a study of T-cell memory formation after mild COVID-19. Study summary: The two donors had largely donor-specific TCR clusters. Study observations and caveats: There were some responding clones in pre-infection memory, which suggested that cross-reactive memory had joined. Whereas later expanders leaned CD4+, clones contracting day 15 to 85 showed a balanced CD4/CD8 makeup. Among CD4+ contracting clones, most were CM and EM, and CD8+ ones EMRA.

Trimming at V came to 4 bases and at J to 1 base, leaving 4 bases not matched to a gene. The CDR3 is 15 amino acids. The germline V gene has CDR1 SGHTA and CDR2 FQGNSA. A single record per CDR3 protein comes from TCRdb applying MiXCR to the 5' RACE reads. The table includes roughly 260,000 distinct CDR3 sequences, about a sixth detected once. This clonotype was observed many times. No antigen is known for it. The sample comprised PBMCs or a T cell subset sorted from them (not recorded which). The TCR sequence derives from a man aged 18-30 years who had mild COVID-19 (a few samples of this study predate the infection). Cell type and time point are not known. The chain joins TRBV7-2 to TRBJ2-3, with 8 nucleotides matching TRBD2. This CDR3 reads CASSSIAGRTDTQYF. CDR3 in DNA: TGTGCCAGCAGCTCCATAGCGGGGCGCACAGATACGCAGTATTTT.